What follows is one T cell receptor beta chain and its context. Its specific antigen is unknown. No clone much larger than this one lies a single base away; base qualities are absent. The CDR3 regions of human TCRbeta chains were analyzed by immunosequencing. Per the source publication's procedure: TCRs in the repertoires were compared against a reference library of SARS-CoV-2-specific TCRs that had been generated with the MIRA antigen-specificity platform. Breadth was defined as the fraction of unique TCRs that were SARS-CoV-2-associated. Depth was defined as the fraction of total T cells that were SARS-CoV-2-associated. Using the MIRA data, each spike-specific TCR was mapped to the spike region that the TCR reacts to and placed in a CD4 or CD8 class. Log10-transformed breadth and depth values were compared by one-way ANOVA with Sidak's multiple comparisons tests. Sourced from immuneACCESS, this table was stored by TCRdb with only in-frame sequences that have V and J called. A share of the clones is absent; for the studies checked, an unresolved V gene accounts for under half, and the remainder has no known explanation. The V and J calls and clone size are taken from that table; D and trimming were inferred from the DNA. The sample table lists 100,000 to 150,000 clones, 75% to 90% of them with a count of one. The ten largest clonotypes hold 6.3% of the sample.

The label giving this sample's time point can be read as: baseline before first vaccination. Samples from vaccinated people were obtained from the UK trials COV001 and COV002, which included a single-blind randomized controlled phase 2/3 trial of AZD1222 (ChAdOx1 nCoV-19) in healthy adults. For TCRbeta chain sequencing, PBMC samples were collected from trial participants at day 0 and at day 28 after the second dose. This sample was included in a study of T cell responses to AZD1222 COVID-19 vaccine (dated by TCRdb to 2020 to 2022). For context, the study as a whole: AZD1222 recipients with second doses at about 4 weeks or about 12 weeks were pooled, because spike-specific TCR depth and breadth did not differ between schedules. Trial participants were enrolled by age into 18-55, 56-69 and 70-plus year subgroups, with about 150, 28 and 57 TCR-sequenced participants respectively. A total of 233 trial participants underwent TCR sequencing, of whom about 210 had received two doses of AZD1222 and about 25 had received two doses of the MenACWY control vaccine. The paper's findings and limits, for the study overall: The 56-69-year group was small, and its depth increase did not reach significance, likely because of low power. Most participants were white British and females outnumbered males, and the authors suggested that clonal diversity may have been underestimated. CD4 TCRs associated with the vaccine covered the entire spike protein, and the dominant responses were in regions 160-218 and 743-854. No day 14 peak-response samples were available, so repertoires were characterized only after the peak T cell response. Reportedly, almost half of the unique spike-specific TCRs recognized epitopes lying outside the regions that are mutated in the B.1.351 and B.1.1.7 variants. Conclusions about previously exposed vaccinees are limited, since just a handful of AZD1222 recipients were seropositive for SARS-CoV-2 at baseline. After two AZD1222 doses, spike-specific TCR breadth and depth were significantly higher than at day 0 and than in MenACWY recipients.

Ends trimmed: V by 6 bases, J by 3 bases; bases unmatched to a gene: 1. Measured from the cysteine to the phenylalanine, the CDR3 is 13 residues long. The entry retains the CDR3 DNA only, 39 bases that are in frame from base 1. The germline V gene (reference sequence) specifies LNHDA as CDR1 and SQIVND as CDR2. The sequence joins TRBV19 to TRBJ1-5, with 8 junctional bases fitting TRBD1. Sequenced here: peripheral blood, sampled on day 0 of AZD1222 vaccination. This sequence originates from an adult in good health. The DNA is TGTGCCAGTAGCAGGGGGCTCAATCAGCCCCAGCATTTT. Protein translation: CASSRGLNQPQHF.